This TCR beta chain is from a study of metastatic and nonmetastatic thyroid tumors. Through MiXCR, TCRdb re-clonotyped the PCR reads. The sample has 13,000 or so clones; under 25% are singletons. The germline gives CDR1 KGHSH, CDR2 LQKENI. V gave up 5 bases and J gave up 6 bases, with 9 bases separating them. This CDR3 is built from 12 residues. Among the patients, none had received any treatment before thyroid surgery. This clone was recorded many times. The sequenced sample consisted of blood. This chain links TRBV18 with TRBJ2-3; no reliable D call. The clonotype originates from a male donor with papillary thyroid cancer or a benign thyroid nodule (not recorded which). Some clones in this sample may be carry-over from other donors' samples. CDR3 nucleotide sequence: TGTGCCAGCTCATCGACCGAGGATACGCAGTATTTT. Translating it yields CASSSTEDTQYF.